What follows is one T cell receptor beta chain and its context. Its antigen remains unidentified. The input lacks base qualities; no much larger clone sits a single base away. The sample is drawn from a study of blood T cell repertoires in COVID-19 (dated by TCRdb to about 2020). For the study in its entirety: Collaborator samples came from the United States, Italy and Spain and covered acute and convalescent phases of COVID-19. The repertoires were made available in a free public database intended to serve as a resource for research on the immune response to SARS-CoV-2. The material from the prospective study consisted of cDNA or gDNA derived from T cells, B-cell-depleted T cells, or PBMCs. A de-identified subject ID, COVID-19 status, age in years and sex were almost always included in the sample metadata. Deeply sampled blood TCRbeta repertoires from subjects exposed to, actively infected with, or recovered from COVID-19 were included in the dataset. HLA class I and class II types, where available, came from metadata supplied by the sample provider rather than from assay-based typing. The samples were drawn from the first 160 participants of the ongoing ImmuneRACE study and from 1,254 subjects provided by 6 global collaborators.

Enrolling through a virtual design, the prospective study's participants ranged in age from roughly 18 to 89 years and lived across about two dozen United States geographic areas. In the prospective study, participants were assigned to cohorts based on the clinical history participants reported in a screening survey and a study questionnaire. ImmuneRACE Cohort 3 recovered participants were defined by two consecutive negative NP/OP PCR tests, healthcare professional clearance, or symptom resolution. Each participant in the prospective study had whole blood, serum and a nasopharyngeal or oropharyngeal swab collected by mobile phlebotomists. Prospective study participants could optionally give additional blood draws and questionnaires over an approximately 2-month period. Blood samples from the prospective study were shipped frozen or at room temperature prior to DNA extraction. TCRbeta CDR3 regions were amplified from genomic DNA using the immunoSEQ Assay, a bias-controlled multiplex PCR. Turning to the authors' computational methods: The number of nucleated cells in each sample was estimated by amplification of reference gene primers within the assay. Sequence reads were collapsed and filtered to measure the absolute abundance of every unique TCRbeta CDR3 rearrangement. For each sample, productive Simpson clonality was calculated by taking the square root of Simpson's diversity index across productive rearrangements. TCRdb re-hosts the immuneACCESS table, in-frame sequences only. Its copies lack some clones; in the studies checked, an unresolved V gene accounts for under half of them, and the cause for the rest is not known. V and J calls plus clone size are reproduced from that table; the DNA served to infer D and trimming. In all, the sample holds about 370,000 clones, and more than 80% of those were seen once. 0.9% to 1.1% of the sample is held by the ten biggest clonotypes.

The investigation overall reported the following: Clinical and demographic metadata were provided uncurated, with the amount varying by source and participant.

The receptor comes from a man aged 18 to 35 who had recovered from COVID-19. The source material was PBMCs or T cells enriched from blood (not recorded which).

The CDR3 here reads CASSQTRSSYNEQFF. The nucleotide sequence reads as follows: TGTGCCAGCAGCCAAACTCGAAGCTCCTACAATGAGCAGTTCTTC. The chain is encoded by TRBV3-1 (or the pseudogene TRBV3-2) joined to TRBJ2-1, with the identity of the D gene unclear. Trimming takes 2 bases from V and 0 bases from J, and the germline ends sit 8 bases apart. The CDR3 spans 15 residues, from the cysteine through the phenylalanine. Just CDR3 DNA is preserved here, 45 bases in frame from base 1. CDR1 and CDR2, per the germline V gene (reference sequence), are LGHDT and YNNKEL.